This TCR beta chain was documented in a study of CXCR3-negative and CXCR3-positive naive CD8 T cells. Notes on the study in general: With respect to TRBV-TRBJ usage, naive CXCR3-negative and CXCR3-positive cells were similar; memory differed.

Of note for this clonotype: Its antigen is undetermined.

5' RACE with UMI labels generated the TRB cDNA libraries. TCRdb re-analyzed the 5' RACE reads; it lists each CDR3 protein once, without DNA. In all, the sample yields about 40,000 distinct CDR3 sequences. From germline, CDR1 is SQVTM and CDR2 ANQGSEA. The CDR3 spans 15 residues. The sequenced material came from memory CD8+ T cells from blood. The chain couples TRBV29-1 to TRBJ1-2; TCRdb proposes TRBD1, but this gene call is untestable without DNA. The sequence was obtained from a human donor in good health. Some clones in this sample may be carry-over from other donors' samples. The CDR3 sequence is CSVWIQGEFDYGYTF.